These 21 T cell receptor beta chains were all obtained from the same sample, sequenced in a study of shared clonotypes between healthy human individuals. The table came from immunoSEQ multiplex PCR; TCRdb's copy has only in-frame clones and leaves some out. The top ten hold about 1.4% of the sample, which has under 1,100,000 clones, 65% to 80% seen once. Sequencing was done on a sample of memory CD4+ T cells sorted from blood. Subset of the sample: CD45RA-negative fraction. The receptor source for this set is a young man in good health.

The V gene is TRBV9, the J gene TRBJ1-4, with a tentative D call TRBD1 (5 bases). CDR3 length equals 14 residues. V shed 4 bases and J shed 7 bases, with 14 bases lying between them. Germline lookup yields CDR1 SGDLS and CDR2 YYNGEE. The CDR3 DNA is TGTGCCAGCAGCCCTAGGGGAAGCGTTGAAAAACTGTTTTTT. This encodes CASSPRGSVEKLFF. Together with reference TRBV9 and TRBJ1-4, the CDR3 gives the full variable domain: DSGVTQTPKHLITATGQRVTLRCSPRSGDLSVYWYQQSLDQGLQFLIQYYNGEERAKGNILERFSAQQFPDLHSELNLSSLELGDSALYFCASSPRGSVEKLFFGSGTQLSVL.

This clone was seen a single time. The chain employs TRBV28 and TRBJ1-1; tentatively, D is TRBD1 (5 bases). V was clipped by 9 bases and J by 9 bases, with 11 bases between them. This CDR3 has 10 residues. The germline gives CDR1 MDHEN, CDR2 SYDVKM. CDR3 sequence reads: CASWDYKAFF. The CDR3 nucleotides are TGTGCCAGTTGGGACTATAAAGCTTTCTTT.

The CDR3 spells CASSFSAGGLYGYTF. CDR3 DNA sequence: TGTGCCAGCAGCTTCAGCGCTGGCGGCCTCTATGGCTACACCTTC. The V and J genes are TRBV7-2 and TRBJ1-2; D is unresolved. This CDR3 is built from 15 residues. Trimming stripped 3 bases from V and 4 bases from J, with 15 bases between. Germline V gives CDR1 SGHTA, CDR2 FQGNSA.

This chain connects TRBV6-5 to TRBJ1-1; perhaps TRBD1 as D (6 bases). CDR1 is MNHEY, CDR2 SVGAGI, per germline. The V and J ends lost 6 bases and 2 bases respectively, with 10 bases between them. The CDR3 length is 13 residues. CDR3 nucleotide sequence: TGTGCCAGCAGGGCCAGGGGCAACACTGAAGCTTTCTTT. This codes for CASRARGNTEAFF.

The chain links TRBV5-4 to TRBJ1-6; D may be TRBD1 (5 bases). CDR1 and CDR2 from the germline V gene are SGHNT and YYREEE (reference sequence). The CDR3 totals 13 residues. V lost 0 bases and J 10 bases, leaving 8 bases between the germline ends. The CDR3 loop reads CASSLDRISPLHF. CDR3 coding DNA: TGTGCCAGCAGCTTGGACAGGATATCACCCCTCCACTTT.

J is TRBJ2-5 and V is TRBV5-1, with D possibly matching TRBD2 (6 bases). V lost 1 base to trimming and J lost 3 bases, with 16 bases between them. The CDR3 runs 16 residues. Germline V gene sequence: CDR1 SGHRS, CDR2 YFSETQ. The CDR3 bases are TGCGCCAGCAGCTTGAGTAGCGGAAAAGGAGAAGAGACCCAGTACTTC. It encodes CASSLSSGKGEETQYF.

This clone appeared a few times. The chain uses TRBV18 and TRBJ1-6; 10 bases line up with TRBD1. The CDR3 extends over 15 amino acids. CDR1 KGHSH and CDR2 LQKENI come from the germline V gene. Trimming cost V 3 bases and J 9 bases; bases outside gene matches: 5. The CDR3 reads CASSPGQGGTSPLHF. The CDR3 DNA sequence: TGTGCCAGCTCACCTGGACAGGGGGGAACTTCACCCCTCCACTTT.

The chain combines TRBV7-2 with TRBJ1-1; D gene uncertain. The V gene lost 0 bases and the J gene lost 1 base, with 9 bases spanning the gap. The CDR3 is made up of 15 amino acids. Germline CDR1 reads SGHTA; CDR2 reads FQGNSA. The DNA of the CDR3 is TGTGCCAGCAGCTTAGCGGTTGTGGGGAACACTGAAGCTTTCTTT. As protein: CASSLAVVGNTEAFF.

The chain uses TRBV30 and TRBJ2-7; TRBD2 is a possible D gene (5 bases). This CDR3 has 12 amino acids. Germline CDR1 is GTSNPN and CDR2 is SVGIG (reference sequence). V was trimmed by 1 base and J by 6 bases, leaving 10 bases between them. In DNA, the CDR3 is TGTGCCTGGAGTGAGATGGGGAGCGAGCAGTACTTC. Translating it yields CAWSEMGSEQYF. Supplemented by reference TRBV30 and TRBJ2-7, the full variable domain reads SQTIHQWPATLVQPVGSPLSLECTVEGTSNPNLYWYRQAAGRGLQLLFYSVGIGQISSEVPQNLSASRPQDRQFILSSKKLLLSDSGFYLCAWSEMGSEQYFGPGTRLTVT.

This chain uses TRBV4-1 with TRBJ2-5; TRBD2 agrees at 10 bases. CDR3 length equals 16 residues. Germline CDR1 is MGHRA and CDR2 is YSYEKL. The V segment lost 0 bases and the J segment 4 bases; nucleotides outside the gene matches: 5. The CDR3 sequence is CASSQDLAGVRETQYF. The CDR3 region has the DNA TGCGCCAGCAGCCAAGATCTAGCGGGGGTAAGAGAGACCCAGTACTTC.

J is TRBJ2-7 and V is TRBV7-2; maybe TRBD2 (6 bases). Per the germline V gene, CDR1 is SGHTA and CDR2 is FQGNSA. V was trimmed by 1 base and J by 6 bases, leaving 16 bases between them. This CDR3 has 15 residues. This CDR3 is CASSLGGGGGPEQYF. In DNA form, the CDR3 reads TGTGCCAGCAGCTTAGGTGGTGGGGGAGGTCCCGAGCAGTACTTC.

The genes are TRBV4-3 and TRBJ1-2; the D gene is possibly TRBD1 (6 bases). Germline lookup yields CDR1 LGHNA and CDR2 YSLEER. The CDR3 consists of 14 residues. Trimming stripped 2 bases from V and 8 bases from J, with 15 bases between. CDR3 coding DNA: TGCGCCAGCAGCCAATTGACAGGCGGAGGAGGCTACACCTTC. It is translated as CASSQLTGGGGYTF.

This chain joins TRBV9 and TRBJ2-2, with a weak D call TRBD2 (6 bases). The CDR3 sequence is 16 residues long. The V end lost 4 bases, the J end lost 2 bases, and 15 bases lay between the germline ends. Germline V CDR1 and CDR2: SGDLS, YYNGEE. The CDR3 region has the DNA TGTGCCAGCAGCCTCGGAGGCGGGGCTAACACCGGGGAGCTGTTTTTT. The encoded protein is CASSLGGGANTGELFF.

The rearrangement joins TRBV19 to TRBJ2-3; 11 nucleotides align to TRBD2. The junction had 9 bases not matched to a gene; V was cut back by 5 bases and J by 2 bases. The CDR3 is 17 residues long. CDR1 and CDR2 (germline): LNHDA, SQIVND (reference sequence). CDR3 in amino acids: CASSLRALAGATDTQYF. CDR3 sequence (DNA): TGTGCCAGTAGTCTGAGGGCACTAGCGGGAGCCACAGATACGCAGTATTTT.

The sample holds a few counts of this clone. The chain joins TRBV30 to TRBJ2-7; no clear D. The CDR3 loop spans 13 amino acids. The germline V and J ends were trimmed by 1 base and 2 bases, with 9 bases remaining between them. In germline, CDR1 is GTSNPN, CDR2 SVGIG (reference sequence). CDR3 loop: CAWSGGSPYEQYF. The CDR3, as DNA: TGTGCCTGGAGTGGCGGCAGCCCCTACGAGCAGTACTTC.

J is TRBJ2-7 and V is TRBV2; no definite D call. The germline gives CDR1 SNHLY, CDR2 FYNNEI. CDR3 length: 13 amino acids. V was cut by 6 bases and J by 3 bases, with 12 bases left in between. As DNA, the CDR3 is TGTGCCAGCAGCCCAAGGCATGGCTACGAGCAGTACTTC. Its translation is CASSPRHGYEQYF. The entire variable domain, with the rest obtained from reference TRBV2 and TRBJ2-7, is as follows: EPEVTQTPSHQVTQMGQEVILRCVPISNHLYFYWYRQILGQKVEFLVSFYNNEISEKSEIFDDQFSVERPDGSNFTLKIRSTKLEDSAMYFCASSPRHGYEQYFGPGTRLTVT.

This clone was found a few times. The genes are TRBV5-1 and TRBJ2-6, with a possible D match to TRBD2 (6 bases). Germline CDR1 reads SGHRS; CDR2 reads YFSETQ. CDR3 length equals 16 residues. Trimming stripped 3 bases from V and 0 bases from J, with 10 bases between. CDR3 protein: CASSWGLDSGANVLTF. CDR3 bases: TGCGCCAGCAGCTGGGGACTGGACTCTGGGGCCAACGTCCTGACTTTC. Looking up the rest from reference TRBV5-1 and TRBJ2-6 gives the full variable domain: KAGVTQTPRYLIKTRGQQVTLSCSPISGHRSVSWYQQTPGQGLQFLFEYFSETQRNKGNFPGRFSGRQFSNSRSEMNVSTLELGDSALYLCASSWGLDSGANVLTFGAGSRLTVL.

The CDR3 bases are TGTGCCTGGAGTGTGGGGTTTGGGGCCAACGTCCTGACTTTC. It translates to CAWSVGFGANVLTF. This rearrangement joins TRBV30 to TRBJ2-6; D is undetermined. Trimming removed 0 bases from V and 3 bases from J, with 6 bases in between. This CDR3 is 14 amino acids long. CDR1 is GTSNPN, CDR2 SVGIG, per germline (reference sequence).

The chain links TRBV6-5 to TRBJ1-2; D might be TRBD1 (5 bases). V was cut by 6 bases and J by 7 bases, with 18 bases left in between. This CDR3 comprises 14 residues. Germline V gene sequence: CDR1 MNHEY, CDR2 SVGAGI. The CDR3 reads CASSGGKSGSGYTF. The CDR3 bases are TGTGCCAGCAGCGGGGGAAAATCGGGGAGTGGCTACACCTTC.

V gene TRBV7-3 combines with J gene TRBJ1-3; D perhaps matches TRBD1 (6 bases). Trimming took off 5 bases at V and 0 bases at J, with 11 bases between the two ends. The CDR3 covers 15 residues. CDR1 SGHTA and CDR2 FQGTGA come from the germline V gene. The CDR3 reads CASSRGHGSGNTIYF. The CDR3 region has the DNA TGTGCCAGCAGCCGGGGACACGGCTCTGGAAACACCATATATTTT.

This sequence joins TRBV2 and TRBJ1-2; the D is unclear. The ends were cut back, 3 bases at V and 2 bases at J, with 4 bases in the middle. Germline CDR1 SNHLY, CDR2 FYNNEI. The CDR3 extends over 12 amino acids. This chain's CDR3 is CASSDLNYGYTF. CDR3 nucleotide sequence: TGTGCCAGCAGTGACTTAAACTATGGCTACACCTTC.